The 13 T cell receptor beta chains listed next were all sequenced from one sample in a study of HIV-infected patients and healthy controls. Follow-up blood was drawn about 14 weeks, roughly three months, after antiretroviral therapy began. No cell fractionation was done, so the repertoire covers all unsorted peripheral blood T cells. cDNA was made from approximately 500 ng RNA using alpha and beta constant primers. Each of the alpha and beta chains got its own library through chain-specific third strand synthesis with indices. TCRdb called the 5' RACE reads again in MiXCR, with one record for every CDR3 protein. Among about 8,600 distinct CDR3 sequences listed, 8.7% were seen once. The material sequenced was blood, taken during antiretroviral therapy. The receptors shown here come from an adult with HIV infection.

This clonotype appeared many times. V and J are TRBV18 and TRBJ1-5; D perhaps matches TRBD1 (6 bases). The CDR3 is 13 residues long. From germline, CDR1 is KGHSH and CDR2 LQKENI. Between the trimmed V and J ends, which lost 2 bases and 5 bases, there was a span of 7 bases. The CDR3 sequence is CASSPRTDQPQHF. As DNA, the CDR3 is TGTGCCAGCTCACCAAGGACAGATCAGCCCCAGCATTTT.

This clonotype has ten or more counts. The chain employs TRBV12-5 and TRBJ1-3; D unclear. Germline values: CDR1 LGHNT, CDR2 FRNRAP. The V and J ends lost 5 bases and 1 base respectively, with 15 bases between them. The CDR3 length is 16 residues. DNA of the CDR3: TGTGCTAGTGGTACATTTGTGGCCTCTTCTGGAAACACCATATATTTT. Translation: CASGTFVASSGNTIYF.

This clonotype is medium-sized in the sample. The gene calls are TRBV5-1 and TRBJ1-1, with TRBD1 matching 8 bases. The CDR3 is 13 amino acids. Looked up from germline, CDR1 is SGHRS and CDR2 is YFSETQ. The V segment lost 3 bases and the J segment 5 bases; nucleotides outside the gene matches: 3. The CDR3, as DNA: TGCGCCAGCAGCTATGACAGGGGAACTGAAGCTTTCTTT. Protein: CASSYDRGTEAFF.

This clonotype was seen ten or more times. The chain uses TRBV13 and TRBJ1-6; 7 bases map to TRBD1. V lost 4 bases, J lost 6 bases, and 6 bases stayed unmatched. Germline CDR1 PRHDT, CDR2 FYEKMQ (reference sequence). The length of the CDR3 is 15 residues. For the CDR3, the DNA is TGTGCCAGCAGCTCACCGGGACAGAGTAATTCACCCCTCCACTTT. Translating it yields CASSSPGQSNSPLHF.

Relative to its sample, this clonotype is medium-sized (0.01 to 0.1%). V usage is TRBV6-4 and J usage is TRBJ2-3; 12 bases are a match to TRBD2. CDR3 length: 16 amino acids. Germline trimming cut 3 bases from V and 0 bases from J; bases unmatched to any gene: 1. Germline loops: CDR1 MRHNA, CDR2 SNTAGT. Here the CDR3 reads CASSEGLAGSTDTQYF. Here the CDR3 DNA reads TGTGCCAGCAGTGAAGGACTAGCGGGGAGCACAGATACGCAGTATTTT.

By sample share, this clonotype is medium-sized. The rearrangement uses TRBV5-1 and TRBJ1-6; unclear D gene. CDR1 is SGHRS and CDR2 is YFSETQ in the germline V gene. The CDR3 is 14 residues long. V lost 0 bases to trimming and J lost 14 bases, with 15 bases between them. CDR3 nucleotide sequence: TGCGCCAGCAGCTTGGGAGGTTCGGCCGCCGCCCTCCACTTT. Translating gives CASSLGGSAAALHF.

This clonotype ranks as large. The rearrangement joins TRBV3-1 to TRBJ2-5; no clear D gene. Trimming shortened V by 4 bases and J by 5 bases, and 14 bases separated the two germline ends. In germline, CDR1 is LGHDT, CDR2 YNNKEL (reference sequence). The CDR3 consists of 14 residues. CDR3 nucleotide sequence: TGTGCCAGCAGCCCAGAGGACGGAGTCGAGACCCAGTACTTC. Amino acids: CASSPEDGVETQYF.

The CDR3 reads CASSNRGQRNQPQHF. In DNA, the CDR3 is TGTGCCAGCAGCAACAGGGGACAACGCAATCAGCCCCAGCATTTT. The gene calls are TRBV12-3 or TRBV12-4 and TRBJ1-5, with 7 positions matching TRBD1. This CDR3 comprises 15 residues. V shed 6 bases, J shed 2 bases, and the junction held 7 bases outside the gene matches.

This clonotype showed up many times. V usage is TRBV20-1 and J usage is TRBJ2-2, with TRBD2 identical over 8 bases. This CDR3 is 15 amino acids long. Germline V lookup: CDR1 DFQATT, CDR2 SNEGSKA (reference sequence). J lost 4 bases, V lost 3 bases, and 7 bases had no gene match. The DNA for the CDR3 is TGCAGTGCTAGCGGCAAGCGGGAGATCACCGGGGAGCTGTTTTTT. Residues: CSASGKREITGELFF.

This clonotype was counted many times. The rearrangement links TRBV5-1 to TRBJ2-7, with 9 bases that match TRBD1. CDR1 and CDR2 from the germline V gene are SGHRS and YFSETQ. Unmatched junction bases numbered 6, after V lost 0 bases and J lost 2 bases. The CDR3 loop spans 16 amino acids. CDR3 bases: TGCGCCAGCAGCTTGGCCGGTCGACAGGGGGCCTACGAGCAGTACTTC. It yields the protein CASSLAGRQGAYEQYF.

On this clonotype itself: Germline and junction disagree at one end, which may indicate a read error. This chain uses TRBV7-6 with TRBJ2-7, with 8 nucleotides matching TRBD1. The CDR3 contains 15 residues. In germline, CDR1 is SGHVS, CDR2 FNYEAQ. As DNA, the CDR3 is TGTGCCAGCAGATTAGGGGGCGCAGGGGGCAACGAGCAGTACTTC. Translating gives CASRLGGAGGNEQYF.

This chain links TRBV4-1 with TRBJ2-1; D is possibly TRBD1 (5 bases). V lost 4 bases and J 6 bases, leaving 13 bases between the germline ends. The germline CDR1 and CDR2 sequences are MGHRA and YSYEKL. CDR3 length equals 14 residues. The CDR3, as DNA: TGCGCCAGCAGCCTCGGCCCGCAGGGCAATGAGCAGTTCTTC. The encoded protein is CASSLGPQGNEQFF.

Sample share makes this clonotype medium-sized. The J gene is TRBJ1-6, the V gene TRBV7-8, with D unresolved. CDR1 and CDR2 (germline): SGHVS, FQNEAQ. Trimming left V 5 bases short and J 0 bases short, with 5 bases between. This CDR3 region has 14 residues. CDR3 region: CASSPSSYNSPLHF. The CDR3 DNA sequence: TGTGCCAGCAGCCCGAGCTCCTATAATTCACCCCTCCACTTT.